This T cell receptor (beta chain) was profiled in a study of blood T cell repertoires in COVID-19. Study information: Donors in the United States, Italy and Spain gave samples during acute or convalescent COVID-19. T cells, B-cell-depleted T cells, or PBMCs supplied cDNA or gDNA.

Under the authors' procedure: Reference gene primer amplification in the assay estimated nucleated cell counts. Sequencing was performed with immunoSEQ multiplex PCR; in TCRdb, only in-frame clones are kept and a portion is missing. D and trimming come from the DNA, and the V and J calls and clone size come from that table. The sample has fewer than 90,000 clones, roughly 80% seen once. Germline V gene sequence: CDR1 MDHEN, CDR2 SYDVKM. With 6 bases removed from V and 3 bases from J, the gap between germline ends came to 15 bases. The CDR3 extends over 15 amino acids. The sample was peripheral blood. The TCR originated in a woman in her forties or fifties with acute or convalescent COVID-19. The chain joins TRBV28 to TRBJ2-1; possibly TRBD2 for D (6 bases). The CDR3 DNA follows: TGTGCCAGCAGAGCTCAGGGAGGAAACTACAATGAGCAGTTCTTC. It translates to CASRAQGGNYNEQFF.